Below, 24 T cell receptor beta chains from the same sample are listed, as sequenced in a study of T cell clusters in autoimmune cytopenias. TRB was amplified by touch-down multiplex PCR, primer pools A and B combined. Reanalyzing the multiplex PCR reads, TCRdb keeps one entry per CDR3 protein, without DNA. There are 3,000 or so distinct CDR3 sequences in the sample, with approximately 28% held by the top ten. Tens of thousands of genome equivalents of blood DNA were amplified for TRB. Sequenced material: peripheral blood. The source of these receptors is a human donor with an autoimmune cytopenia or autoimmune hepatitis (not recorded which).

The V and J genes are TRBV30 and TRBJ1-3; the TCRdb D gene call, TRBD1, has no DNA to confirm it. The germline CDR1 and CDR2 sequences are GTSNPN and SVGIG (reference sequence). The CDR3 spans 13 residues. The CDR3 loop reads CAWDRGSANTIYF.

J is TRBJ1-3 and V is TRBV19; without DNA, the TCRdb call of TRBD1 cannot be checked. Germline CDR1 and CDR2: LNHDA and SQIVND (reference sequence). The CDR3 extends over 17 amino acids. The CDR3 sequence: CASSIGLGQGLQNTIYF.

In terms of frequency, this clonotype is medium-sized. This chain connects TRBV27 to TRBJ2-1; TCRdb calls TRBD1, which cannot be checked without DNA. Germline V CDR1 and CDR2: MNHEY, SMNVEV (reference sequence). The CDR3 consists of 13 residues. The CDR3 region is CASSLSRPGSQFF.

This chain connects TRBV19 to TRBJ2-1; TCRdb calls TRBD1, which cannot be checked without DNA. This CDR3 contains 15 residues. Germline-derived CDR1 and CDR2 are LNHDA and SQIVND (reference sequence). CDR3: CASRTGKTAYNEQFF.

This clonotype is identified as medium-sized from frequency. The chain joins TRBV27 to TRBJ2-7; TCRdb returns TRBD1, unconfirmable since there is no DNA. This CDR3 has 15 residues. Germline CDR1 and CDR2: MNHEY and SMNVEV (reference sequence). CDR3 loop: CASRPGTGGRYEQYF.

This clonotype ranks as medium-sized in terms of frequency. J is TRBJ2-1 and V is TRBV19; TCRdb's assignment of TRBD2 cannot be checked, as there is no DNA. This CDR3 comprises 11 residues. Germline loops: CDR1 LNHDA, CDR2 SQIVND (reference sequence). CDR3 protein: CASRLAGEQFF. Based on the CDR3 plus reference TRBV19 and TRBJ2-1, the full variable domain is DGGITQSPKYLFRKEGQNVTLSCEQNLNHDAMYWYRQDPGQGLRLIYYSQIVNDFQKGDIAEGYSVSREKKESFPLTVTSAQKNPTAFYLCASRLAGEQFFGPGTRLTVL.

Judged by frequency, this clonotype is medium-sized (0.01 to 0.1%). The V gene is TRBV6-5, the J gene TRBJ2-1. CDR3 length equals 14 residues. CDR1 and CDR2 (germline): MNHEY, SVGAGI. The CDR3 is CASTATWGHNEQFF.

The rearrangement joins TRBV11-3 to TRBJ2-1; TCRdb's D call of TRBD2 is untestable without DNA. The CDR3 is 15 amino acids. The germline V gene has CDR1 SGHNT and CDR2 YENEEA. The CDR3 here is CASSPSGGPYNEQFF.

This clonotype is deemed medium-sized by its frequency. This CDR3 reads CASGGASSGGSSGANVLTF. The V call is TRBV6-6, the J call TRBJ2-6; TCRdb's assignment of TRBD2 cannot be checked, as there is no DNA. CDR1 and CDR2 from the germline V gene are MNHNY and SVGAGI (reference sequence). This CDR3 region has 19 residues.

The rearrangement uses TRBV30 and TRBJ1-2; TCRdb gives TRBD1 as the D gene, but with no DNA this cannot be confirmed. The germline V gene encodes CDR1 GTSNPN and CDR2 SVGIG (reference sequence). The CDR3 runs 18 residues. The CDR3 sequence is CAWSVPSSYYPTPDGYTF.

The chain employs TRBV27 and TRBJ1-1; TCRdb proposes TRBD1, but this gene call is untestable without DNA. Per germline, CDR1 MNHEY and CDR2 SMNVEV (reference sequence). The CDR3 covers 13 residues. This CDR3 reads CASRGGDGTEAFF.

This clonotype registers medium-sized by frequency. CDR3 sequence reads: CASSRTSGGYTGELFF. The V call is TRBV19, the J call TRBJ2-2; the D gene TCRdb calls, TRBD2, cannot be checked with no DNA. In germline, CDR1 is LNHDA, CDR2 SQIVND (reference sequence). The CDR3 is 16 amino acids.

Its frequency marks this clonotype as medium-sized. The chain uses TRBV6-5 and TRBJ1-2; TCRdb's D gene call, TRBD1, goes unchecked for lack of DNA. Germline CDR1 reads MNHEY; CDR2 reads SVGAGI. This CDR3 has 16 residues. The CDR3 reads CASSRQTGTGNYGYTF.

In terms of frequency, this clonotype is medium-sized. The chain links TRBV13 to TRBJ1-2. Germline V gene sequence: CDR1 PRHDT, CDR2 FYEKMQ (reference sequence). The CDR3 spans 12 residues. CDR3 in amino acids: CASSLGKVGYTF.

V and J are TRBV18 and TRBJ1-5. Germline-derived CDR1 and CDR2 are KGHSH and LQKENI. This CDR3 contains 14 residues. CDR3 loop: CASSLGIRNQPQHF. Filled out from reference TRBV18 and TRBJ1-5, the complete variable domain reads NAGVMQNPRHLVRRRGQEARLRCSPMKGHSHVYWYRQLPEEGLKFMVYLQKENIIDESGMPKERFSAEFPKEGPSILRIQQVVRGDSAAYFCASSLGIRNQPQHFGDGTRLSIL.

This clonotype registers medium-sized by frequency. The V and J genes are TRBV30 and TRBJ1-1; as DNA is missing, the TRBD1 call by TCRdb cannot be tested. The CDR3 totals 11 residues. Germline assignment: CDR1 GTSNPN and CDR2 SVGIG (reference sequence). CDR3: CAWGGYTEAFF.

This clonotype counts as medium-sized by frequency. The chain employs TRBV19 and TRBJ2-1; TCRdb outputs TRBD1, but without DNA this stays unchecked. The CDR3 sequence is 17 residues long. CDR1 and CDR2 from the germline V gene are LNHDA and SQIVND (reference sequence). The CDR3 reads CASSISVGRVGDNEQFF. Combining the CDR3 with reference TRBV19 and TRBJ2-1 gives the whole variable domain DGGITQSPKYLFRKEGQNVTLSCEQNLNHDAMYWYRQDPGQGLRLIYYSQIVNDFQKGDIAEGYSVSREKKESFPLTVTSAQKNPTAFYLCASSISVGRVGDNEQFFGPGTRLTVL.

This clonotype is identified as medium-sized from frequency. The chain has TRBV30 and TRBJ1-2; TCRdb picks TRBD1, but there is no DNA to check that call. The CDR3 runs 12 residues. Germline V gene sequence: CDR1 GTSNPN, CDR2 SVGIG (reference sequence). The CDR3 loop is CAWSGAPEGYTF. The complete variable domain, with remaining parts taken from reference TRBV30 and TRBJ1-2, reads SQTIHQWPATLVQPVGSPLSLECTVEGTSNPNLYWYRQAAGRGLQLLFYSVGIGQISSEVPQNLSASRPQDRQFILSSKKLLLSDSGFYLCAWSGAPEGYTFGSGTRLTVV.

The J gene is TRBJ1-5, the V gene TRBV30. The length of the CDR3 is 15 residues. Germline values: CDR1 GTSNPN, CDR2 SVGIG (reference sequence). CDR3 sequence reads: CAWSVREYGNQPQHF.

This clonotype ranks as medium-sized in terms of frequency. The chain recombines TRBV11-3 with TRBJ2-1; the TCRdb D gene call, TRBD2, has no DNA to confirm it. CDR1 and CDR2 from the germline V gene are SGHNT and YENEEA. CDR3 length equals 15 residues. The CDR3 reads CASSLQGLATNEQFF.

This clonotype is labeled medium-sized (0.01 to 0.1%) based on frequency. CDR3 protein: CASSSPGTGDNEQFF. The chain combines TRBV6-5 with TRBJ2-1; the D gene TCRdb calls, TRBD1, cannot be checked with no DNA. The CDR3 extends over 15 amino acids. The germline V gene encodes CDR1 MNHEY and CDR2 SVGAGI.

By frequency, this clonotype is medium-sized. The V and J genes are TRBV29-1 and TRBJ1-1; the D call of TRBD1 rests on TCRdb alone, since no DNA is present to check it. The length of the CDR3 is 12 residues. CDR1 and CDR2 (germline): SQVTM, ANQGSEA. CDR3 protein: CSVGQGNTEAFF.

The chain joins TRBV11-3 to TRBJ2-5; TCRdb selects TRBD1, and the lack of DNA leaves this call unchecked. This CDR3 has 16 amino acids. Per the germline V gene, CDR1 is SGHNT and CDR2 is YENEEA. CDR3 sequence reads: CASRRRPGAVEETQYF.

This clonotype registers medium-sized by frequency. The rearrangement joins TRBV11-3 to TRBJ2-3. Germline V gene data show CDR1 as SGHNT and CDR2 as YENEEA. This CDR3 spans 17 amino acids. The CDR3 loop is CASSLAPGLAGTDTQYF. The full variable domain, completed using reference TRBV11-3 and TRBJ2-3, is EAGVVQSPRYKIIEKKQPVAFWCNPISGHNTLYWYLQNLGQGPELLIRYENEEAVDDSQLPKDRFSAERLKGVDSTLKIQPAELGDSAVYLCASSLAPGLAGTDTQYFGPGTRLTVL.